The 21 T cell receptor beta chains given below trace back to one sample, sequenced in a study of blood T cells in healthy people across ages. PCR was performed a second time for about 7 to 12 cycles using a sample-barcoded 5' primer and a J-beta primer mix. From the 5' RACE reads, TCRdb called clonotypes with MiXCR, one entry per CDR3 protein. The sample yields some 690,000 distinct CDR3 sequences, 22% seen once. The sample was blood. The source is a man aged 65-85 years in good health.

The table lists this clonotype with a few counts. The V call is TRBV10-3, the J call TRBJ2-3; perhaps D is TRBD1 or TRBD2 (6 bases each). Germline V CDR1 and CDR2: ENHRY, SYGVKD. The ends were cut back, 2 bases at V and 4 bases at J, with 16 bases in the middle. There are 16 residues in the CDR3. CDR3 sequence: CAISEPGRGRPDTQYF. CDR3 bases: TGTGCCATCAGTGAGCCGGGACGGGGGCGCCCAGATACGCAGTATTTT.

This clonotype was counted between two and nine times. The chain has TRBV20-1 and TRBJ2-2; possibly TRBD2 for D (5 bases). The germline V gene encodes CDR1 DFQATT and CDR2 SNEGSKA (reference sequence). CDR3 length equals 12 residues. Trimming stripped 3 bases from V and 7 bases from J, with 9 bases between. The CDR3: CSARASHGELFF. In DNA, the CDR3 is TGCAGTGCTAGGGCTAGCCACGGGGAGCTGTTTTTT.

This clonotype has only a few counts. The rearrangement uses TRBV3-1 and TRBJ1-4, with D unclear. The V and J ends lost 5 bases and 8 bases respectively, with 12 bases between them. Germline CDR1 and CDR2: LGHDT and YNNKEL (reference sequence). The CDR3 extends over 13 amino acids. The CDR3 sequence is CASSGDGMEKLFF. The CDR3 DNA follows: TGTGCCAGCAGCGGCGACGGGATGGAAAAACTGTTTTTT.

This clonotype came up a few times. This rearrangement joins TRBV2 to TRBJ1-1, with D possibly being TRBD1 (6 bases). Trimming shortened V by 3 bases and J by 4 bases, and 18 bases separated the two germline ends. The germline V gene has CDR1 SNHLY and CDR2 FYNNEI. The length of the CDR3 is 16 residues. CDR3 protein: CASSDPGAVDRTEAFF. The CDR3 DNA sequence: TGTGCCAGCAGTGACCCAGGGGCGGTCGATCGCACTGAAGCTTTCTTT. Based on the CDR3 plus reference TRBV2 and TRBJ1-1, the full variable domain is EPEVTQTPSHQVTQMGQEVILRCVPISNHLYFYWYRQILGQKVEFLVSFYNNEISEKSEIFDDQFSVERPDGSNFTLKIRSTKLEDSAMYFCASSDPGAVDRTEAFFGQGTRLTVV.

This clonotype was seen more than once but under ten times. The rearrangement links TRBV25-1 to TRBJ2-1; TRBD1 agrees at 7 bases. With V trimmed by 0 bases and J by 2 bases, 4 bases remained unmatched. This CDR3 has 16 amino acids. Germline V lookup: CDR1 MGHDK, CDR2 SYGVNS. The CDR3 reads CASSEYSDRTYNEQFF. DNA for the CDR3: TGTGCCAGCAGTGAATATTCGGACAGGACCTACAATGAGCAGTTCTTC.

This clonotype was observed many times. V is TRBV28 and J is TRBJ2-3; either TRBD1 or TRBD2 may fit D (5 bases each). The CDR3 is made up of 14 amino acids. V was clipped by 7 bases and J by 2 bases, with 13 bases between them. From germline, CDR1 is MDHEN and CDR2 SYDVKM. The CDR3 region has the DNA TGTGCCAGCAATTACGGGGACCCCACAGATACGCAGTATTTT. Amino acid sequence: CASNYGDPTDTQYF. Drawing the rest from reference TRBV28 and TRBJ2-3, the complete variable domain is DVKVTQSSRYLVKRTGEKVFLECVQDMDHENMFWYRQDPGLGLRLIYFSYDVKMKEKGDIPEGYSVSREKKERFSLILESASTNQTSMYLCASNYGDPTDTQYFGPGTRLTVL.

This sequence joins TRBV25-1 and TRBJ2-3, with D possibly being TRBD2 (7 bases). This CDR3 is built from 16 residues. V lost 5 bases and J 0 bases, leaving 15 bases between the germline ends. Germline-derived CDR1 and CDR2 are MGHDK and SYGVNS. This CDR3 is CASSRRGLRSTDTQYF. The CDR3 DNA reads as TGTGCCAGCAGTAGGCGGGGGCTAAGGAGCACAGATACGCAGTATTTT.

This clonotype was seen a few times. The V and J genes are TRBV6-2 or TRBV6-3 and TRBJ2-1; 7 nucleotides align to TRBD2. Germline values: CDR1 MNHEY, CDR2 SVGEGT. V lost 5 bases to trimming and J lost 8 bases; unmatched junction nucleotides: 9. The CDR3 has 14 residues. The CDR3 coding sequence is TGTGCCAGCAGTGACAGTGGGAGGGCGTATGAGCAGTTCTTC. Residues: CASSDSGRAYEQFF.

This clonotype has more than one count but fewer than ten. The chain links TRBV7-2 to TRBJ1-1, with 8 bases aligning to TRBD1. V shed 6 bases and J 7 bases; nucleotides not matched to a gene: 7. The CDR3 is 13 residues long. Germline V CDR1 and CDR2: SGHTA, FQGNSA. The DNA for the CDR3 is TGTGCCAGCAGACCAGGGGGCTGGGTTGAAGCTTTCTTT. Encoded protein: CASRPGGWVEAFF. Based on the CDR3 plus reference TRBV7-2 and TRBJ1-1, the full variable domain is GAGVSQSPSNKVTEKGKDVELRCDPISGHTALYWYRQSLGQGLEFLIYFQGNSAPDKSGLPSDRFSAERTGGSVSTLTIQRTQQEDSAVYLCASRPGGWVEAFFGQGTRLTVV.

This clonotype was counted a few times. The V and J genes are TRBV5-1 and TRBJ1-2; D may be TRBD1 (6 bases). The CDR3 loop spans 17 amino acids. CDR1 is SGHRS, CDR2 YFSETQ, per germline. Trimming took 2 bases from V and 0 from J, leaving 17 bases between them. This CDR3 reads CASSFWAGERTNYGYTF. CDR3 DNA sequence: TGCGCCAGCAGCTTTTGGGCAGGGGAGAGGACTAACTATGGCTACACCTTC.

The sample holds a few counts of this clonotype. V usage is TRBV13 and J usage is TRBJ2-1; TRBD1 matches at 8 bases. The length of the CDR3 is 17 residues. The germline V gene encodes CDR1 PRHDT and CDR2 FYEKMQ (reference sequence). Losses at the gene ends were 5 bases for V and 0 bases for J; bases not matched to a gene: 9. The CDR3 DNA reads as TGTGCCAGCAGCACCCGACAGGGGCCTAGCTCCTACAATGAGCAGTTCTTC. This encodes CASSTRQGPSSYNEQFF.

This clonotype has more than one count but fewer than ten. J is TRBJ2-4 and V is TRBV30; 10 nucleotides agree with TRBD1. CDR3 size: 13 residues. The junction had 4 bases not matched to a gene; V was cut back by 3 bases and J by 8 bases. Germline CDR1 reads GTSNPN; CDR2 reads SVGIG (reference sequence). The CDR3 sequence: CAWSGTGEDIQYF. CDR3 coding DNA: TGTGCCTGGAGCGGGACAGGGGAAGACATTCAGTACTTC.

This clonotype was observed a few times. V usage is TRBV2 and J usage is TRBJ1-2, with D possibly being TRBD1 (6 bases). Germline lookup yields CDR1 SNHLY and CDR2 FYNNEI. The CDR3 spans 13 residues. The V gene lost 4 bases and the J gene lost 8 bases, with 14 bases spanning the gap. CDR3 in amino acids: CASSAGGGEGYTF. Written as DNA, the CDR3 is TGTGCCAGCAGTGCTGGAGGGGGAGAGGGCTACACCTTC.

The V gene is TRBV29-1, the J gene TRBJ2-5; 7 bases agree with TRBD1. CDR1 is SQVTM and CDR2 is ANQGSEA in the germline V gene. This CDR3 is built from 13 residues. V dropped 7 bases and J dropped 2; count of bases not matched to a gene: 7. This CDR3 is CSGASTGQETQYF. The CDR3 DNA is TGCAGCGGTGCCTCGACAGGGCAAGAGACCCAGTACTTC.

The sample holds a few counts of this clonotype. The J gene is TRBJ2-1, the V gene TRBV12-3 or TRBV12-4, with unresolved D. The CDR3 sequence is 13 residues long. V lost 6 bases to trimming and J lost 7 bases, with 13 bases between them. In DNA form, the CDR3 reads TGTGCCAGCAGGGCCGGGCCCCGAAATGAGCAGTTCTTC. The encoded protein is CASRAGPRNEQFF.

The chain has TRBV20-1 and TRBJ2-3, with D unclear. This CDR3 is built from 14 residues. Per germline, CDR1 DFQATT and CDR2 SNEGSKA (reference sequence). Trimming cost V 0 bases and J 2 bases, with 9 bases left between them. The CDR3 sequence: CSARDRRVTDTQYF. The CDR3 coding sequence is TGCAGTGCTAGAGACAGAAGAGTCACAGATACGCAGTATTTT.

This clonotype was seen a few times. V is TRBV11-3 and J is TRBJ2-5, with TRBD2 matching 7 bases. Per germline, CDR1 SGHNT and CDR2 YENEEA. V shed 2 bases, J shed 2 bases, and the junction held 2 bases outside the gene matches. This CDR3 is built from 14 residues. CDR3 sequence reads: CASSLTSAQETQYF. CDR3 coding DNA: TGTGCCAGCAGCTTAACTAGCGCACAAGAGACCCAGTACTTC.

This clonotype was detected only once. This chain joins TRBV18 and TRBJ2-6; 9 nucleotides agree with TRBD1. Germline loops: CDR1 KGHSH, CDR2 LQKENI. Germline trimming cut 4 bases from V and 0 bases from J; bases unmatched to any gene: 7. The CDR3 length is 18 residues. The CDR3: CASSQTGTGSSGANVLTF. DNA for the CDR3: TGTGCCAGCTCACAAACCGGGACAGGGAGCTCTGGGGCCAACGTCCTGACTTTC.

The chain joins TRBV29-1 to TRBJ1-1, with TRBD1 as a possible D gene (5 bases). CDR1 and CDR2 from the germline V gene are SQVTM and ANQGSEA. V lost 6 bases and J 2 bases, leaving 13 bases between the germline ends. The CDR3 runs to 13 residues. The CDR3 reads CSVKTDPNTEAFF. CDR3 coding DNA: TGCAGCGTGAAGACAGACCCTAACACTGAAGCTTTCTTT.

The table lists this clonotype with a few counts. In DNA form, the CDR3 reads TGCAGTGCTAGTAGCGTACAGCGGGGCTACACCTTC. It yields the protein CSASSVQRGYTF. The chain employs TRBV20-1 and TRBJ1-2; D call uncertain. Looked up from germline, CDR1 is DFQATT and CDR2 is SNEGSKA (reference sequence). CDR3 length: 12 residues. Trimming left V 3 bases short and J 8 bases short, with 13 bases between.

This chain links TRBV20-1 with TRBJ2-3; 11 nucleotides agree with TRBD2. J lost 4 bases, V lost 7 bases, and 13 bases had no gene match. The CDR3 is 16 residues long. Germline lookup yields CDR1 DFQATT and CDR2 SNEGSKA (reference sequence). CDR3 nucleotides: TGCAGTGGGACGTCCCTTAGCGGGGGGGAAGCAGATACGCAGTATTTT. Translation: CSGTSLSGGEADTQYF.